These T cell receptor beta chains were read from a single sample in a study of blood T cell repertoires in COVID-19. This table comes from immunoSEQ multiplex PCR, and its TCRdb copy is limited to in-frame clones, with some not included. The sample holds 250,000 to 350,000 clones, about 85% seen once. Sequenced: peripheral blood. These receptors were taken from a woman in her forties or fifties with active or convalescent COVID-19. Both conserved end residues are part of each CDR3. Each record gives: V gene, D gene, clone size, J gene, CDR3 DNA, CDR3 protein. D genes are given only for firm matches. Clone size is given for some rows only: seen once, a few or many times, or a class if the clone is expanded.

TRBV19	-	once	TRBJ2-2	TGTGCCAGTAGTTACGGGATAAACACCGGGGAGCTGTTTTTT	CASSYGINTGELFF
TRBV5-6	-	-	TRBJ1-2	TGTGCCAGCAGCTCCCGTCTCTATGGCTACACCTTC	CASSSRLYGYTF
TRBV27	TRBD1	-	TRBJ1-5	TGTGCCAGCAGCCCCCTGACAGGGGCTGGGCAGCCCCAGCATTTT	CASSPLTGAGQPQHF
TRBV30	TRBD2	-	TRBJ2-3	TGTGCCCGGGGTTTAGTAGCGGGAGTATCCGGCACAGATACGCAGTATTTT	CARGLVAGVSGTDTQYF
TRBV4-2	-	-	TRBJ2-1	TGTGCCAGCAGCCAAGACGGGCGGGACGAAAATGAGCAGTTCTTC	CASSQDGRDENEQFF
TRBV5-4	-	-	TRBJ2-1	TGTGCCAGCAGCTTGGTCGAGCGGAAATACAATGAGCAGTTCTTC	CASSLVERKYNEQFF
TRBV7-9	-	few	TRBJ2-4	TGTGCCAGCAGCTCAGGGGACATTCAGTACTTC	CASSSGDIQYF
TRBV10-1	-	-	TRBJ2-7	TGCGCCAGCAGTGACCGACCCACCGGGACAAGGGCCCCCTACGAGCAGTACTTC	CASSDRPTGTRAPYEQYF
TRBV5-6	-	-	TRBJ1-1	TGTGCCAGCAGCTTGGGGGCAGGACACGCGGGAGACACTGAAGCTTTCTTT	CASSLGAGHAGDTEAFF
TRBV19	TRBD1	-	TRBJ2-7	TGTGCCAGTACCAATGTAGCCGTTTCCGGGACAGGGGCCTCCTACGAGCAGTACTTC	CASTNVAVSGTGASYEQYF
TRBV19	-	-	TRBJ1-2	TGTGCCAGTAGTATCGGGTCGGACTATGGCTACACCTTC	CASSIGSDYGYTF
TRBV27	TRBD1	-	TRBJ2-2	TGTGCCAGCAGTTGGGGACAGGGTACCGGGGAGCTGTTTTTT	CASSWGQGTGELFF
TRBV2	TRBD1	-	TRBJ1-2	TGTGCCAGCAGGCAGACAGGGTACTATGGCTACACCTTC	CASRQTGYYGYTF
TRBV5-6	-	-	TRBJ2-1	TGTGCCAGCAGCTTGCCCCCTACTAAAACCTACAATGAGCAGTTCTTC	CASSLPPTKTYNEQFF
TRBV3-1/TRBV3-2	TRBD2	-	TRBJ2-1	TGTGCCAGCAGCCAGACGCTGGGACTAGCAAGGGCCAATGAGCAGTTCTTC	CASSQTLGLARANEQFF
TRBV4-1	-	few	TRBJ1-1	TGCGCCAGCAGCCAAGATACAGGGTACACTGAAGCTTTCTTT	CASSQDTGYTEAFF
TRBV4-2	TRBD2	-	TRBJ2-3	TGTGCCAGCAGCCAAGAGACTAGCGGGATCCCTAGCACAGATACGCAGTATTTT	CASSQETSGIPSTDTQYF
TRBV7-9	-	few	TRBJ2-1	TGTGCCAGCAGCCCAACTAGCCCTTTAAGCAGGGAGCAGTTCTTC	CASSPTSPLSREQFF
TRBV9	-	-	TRBJ1-2	TGTGCCAGCAGCGTAGCTTGGGGGGAGTCGTTTGGCTACACCTTC	CASSVAWGESFGYTF
TRBV5-6	-	-	TRBJ1-2	TGTGCCAGCAACCTTGGGTCAGGGTGGGATGGCTACACCTTC	CASNLGSGWDGYTF
TRBV27	TRBD1	-	TRBJ1-1	TGTGCCAGCAGCCTACGGACAGGGGAAGCTTTCTTT	CASSLRTGEAFF
TRBV28	TRBD2	-	TRBJ2-4	TGTGCCAGCAGTTTAGCTAGCGGGGATAGAGACATTCAGTACTTC	CASSLASGDRDIQYF
TRBV28	-	-	TRBJ1-2	TGTGCCAGCAGTTTATGGGACAAGGACTACACCTTC	CASSLWDKDYTF
TRBV5-1	-	once	TRBJ1-4	TGCGCCAGCAGCTTTGGACTCCTAGGACCTAATGAAAAACTGTTTTTT	CASSFGLLGPNEKLFF
TRBV27	-	-	TRBJ2-1	TGTGCCAGCGGGACATCCGGTAAGCAGTTCTTC	CASGTSGKQFF
TRBV6-6	TRBD1	-	TRBJ1-6	TGTGCCAGCAGTCCCGGGACAGGGACCTATAATTCACCCCTCCACTTT	CASSPGTGTYNSPLHF
TRBV5-1	TRBD1	-	TRBJ1-2	TGCGCCAGCAGCTTGACAGGGGCTACCGCTGGCTACACCTTC	CASSLTGATAGYTF
TRBV15	TRBD2	-	TRBJ2-1	TGTGCCACCAGAATTAGCGGGAGTCCTTCCTACAATGAGCAGTTCTTC	CATRISGSPSYNEQFF
TRBV5-4	TRBD1	-	TRBJ2-5	TGTGCCAGCAGACAAATCGACAGGGAAGAGACCCAGTACTTC	CASRQIDREETQYF
TRBV5-4	-	-	TRBJ1-1	TGTGCCAGCAGCTTAGTTAGAAACACTGAAGCTTTCTTT	CASSLVRNTEAFF
TRBV12-3/TRBV12-4	-	few	TRBJ2-1	TGTGCCAGCAGCCCTGACAGGACACAGGAGCAGTTCTTC	CASSPDRTQEQFF
TRBV5-1	TRBD1	-	TRBJ1-6	TGCGCCAGCAGCCCGACAGGGTATGGATTTTCACCCCTCCACTTT	CASSPTGYGFSPLHF
TRBV9	-	-	TRBJ1-3	TGTGCCAGCAGCGTGACTACAGGGAGATCTGGAAACACCATATATTTT	CASSVTTGRSGNTIYF
TRBV27	TRBD1	few	TRBJ1-6	TGTGCCAGCCGTCGGGGACAGAATAGTTCACCCCTCCACTTT	CASRRGQNSSPLHF
TRBV4-1	TRBD2	-	TRBJ2-1	TGCGCCAGCAGCCAAGATCGTACTAGCGGTGAGCAGTTCTTC	CASSQDRTSGEQFF
TRBV5-4	-	-	TRBJ2-7	TGTGCCAGCAGCATCGGGGATTCCTCCTACGAGCAGTACTTC	CASSIGDSSYEQYF
TRBV2	TRBD2	-	TRBJ2-3	TGTGCCAGCAGTGAAGCAACTAGCGGGAGCACAGATACGCAGTATTTT	CASSEATSGSTDTQYF
TRBV19	-	-	TRBJ1-4	TGTGCCAGTAGTAGACAGGCGAATAGATGGGGGGAAAAACTGTTTTTT	CASSRQANRWGEKLFF
TRBV7-8	TRBD1	-	TRBJ2-3	TGTGCCAGCAGCTTAGGGCACGCCCGGGACAGTAATGCAGATACGCAGTATTTT	CASSLGHARDSNADTQYF
TRBV5-1	TRBD1	-	TRBJ2-5	TGCGCCAGCAGCCACGACAGGGCTTTTCAAGAGACCCAGTACTTC	CASSHDRAFQETQYF
TRBV24-1	-	once	TRBJ2-7	TGTGCCACCAGTGATGGACTCAGCTCCTACGAGCAGTACTTC	CATSDGLSSYEQYF
TRBV19	TRBD1	-	TRBJ2-2	TGTGCCAGTCTGGGGACAGGAATTTACACCGGGGAGCTGTTTTTT	CASLGTGIYTGELFF
TRBV7-8	TRBD1	-	TRBJ2-3	TGTGCCAGCAGCTTAACAGGGGGCAGAGATACGCAGTATTTT	CASSLTGGRDTQYF
TRBV11-3	-	-	TRBJ1-1	TGTGCCAGCAGCCGGCAGGGGCGGGACACTGAAGCTTTCTTT	CASSRQGRDTEAFF
TRBV4-1	-	-	TRBJ1-4	TGCGCCAGCAGCCAAGGCCGGGCAGGGTTTGAAAAACTGTTTTTT	CASSQGRAGFEKLFF
TRBV14	-	-	TRBJ2-1	TGTGCCAGCAGCCAAAGGAAGCGTTTCGATGAGCAGTTCTTC	CASSQRKRFDEQFF
TRBV3-1/TRBV3-2	TRBD2	-	TRBJ2-1	TGTGCCAGCAGCCAAGAAAAGGTCCGGGAGGGAGGCTGGGCTGAGCAGTTCTTC	CASSQEKVREGGWAEQFF
TRBV30	-	-	TRBJ2-2	TGTGCCTGGAGTCTAGGCGGGGCGGGCGGGGAGCTGTTTTTT	CAWSLGGAGGELFF
TRBV2	TRBD1	-	TRBJ2-7	TGTGCCAGCAGGGTAGCCGGGACAGGGCTCGACGAGCAGTACTTC	CASRVAGTGLDEQYF
TRBV6-2/TRBV6-3	-	-	TRBJ2-5	TGTGCCAGCAGTTACTCCCTAAAAGAGACCCAGTACTTC	CASSYSLKETQYF